This is a list of T cell receptor beta chains from one sample in a study of shared clonotypes between healthy human individuals. Clones were sequenced by immunoSEQ multiplex PCR, and TCRdb holds only the in-frame ones, with some missing. The sample has just over 2,000,000 clones; about 95% are singletons. Source material: naive CD8+ T cells sorted from blood. The receptors stem from a man aged 18 to 29 in good health. CDR3s include the opening cysteine and the closing phenylalanine or tryptophan. The D gene is left open where the match is weak.

TRBJ2-1 | NA | TRBV6-1 | TGTGCCAGCAGTGAAGCGCGTTGGCATGAGCAGTTCTTC | CASSEARWHEQFF
TRBJ2-7 | NA | TRBV27 | TGTGCCAGCAGTAGTCCCGGGGGGCGGGCCGACGAGCAGTACTTC | CASSSPGGRADEQYF
TRBJ1-1 | NA | TRBV18 | TGTGCCAGCTCACCGGGGGGGCCGAACACTGAAGCTTTCTTT | CASSPGGPNTEAFF
TRBJ1-1 | TRBD1 | TRBV6-6 | TGTGCCAGCTTCTTAGGACAGGGGATCGCTGAAGCTTTCTTT | CASFLGQGIAEAFF
TRBJ2-5 | NA | TRBV19 | TGTGCCAGTAGTATGAAGGGCCCAAGGAAAGAGACCCAGTACTTC | CASSMKGPRKETQYF
TRBJ2-2 | TRBD2 | TRBV7-9 | TGTGCCAGCAGCCCTACTAGCGGGAGATATACCGGGGAGCTGTTTTTT | CASSPTSGRYTGELFF
TRBJ2-7 | NA | TRBV30 | TGTGCCTGGAGTGTACAGGGCCTTACCTACGAGCAGTACTTC | CAWSVQGLTYEQYF
TRBJ1-1 | TRBD1 | TRBV7-9 | TGTGCCAGCAGCGGACCGGGACAGTCTAACACTGAAGCTTTCTTT | CASSGPGQSNTEAFF
TRBJ1-2 | TRBD1 | TRBV15 | TGTGCCACCAGCTACGATCGACAGGGGGGAGATAGTAACTATGGCTACACCTTC | CATSYDRQGGDSNYGYTF
TRBJ1-6 | NA | TRBV27 | TGTGCCAGCAGGCTACAGGGTTGGGTTTCACCCCTCCACTTT | CASRLQGWVSPLHF
TRBJ2-7 | NA | TRBV5-4 | TGTGCCAGCAGCTCCCCTTTCGCTCACGGGGGTTTTTCCTACGAGCAGTACTTC | CASSSPFAHGGFSYEQYF
TRBJ1-5 | NA | TRBV28 | TGTGCCAGCAGTTTGGGGGAAGGCGGCAATCAGCCCCAGCATTTT | CASSLGEGGNQPQHF
TRBJ2-6 | TRBD1 | TRBV12-5 | TGTGCTAGTGGTACCGGACAGGGGCCCCCCTCTGGGGCCAACGTCCTGACTTTC | CASGTGQGPPSGANVLTF
TRBJ1-1 | NA | TRBV4-1 | TGCGCCAGCAGCCAAAGGCCCCCTGAAGCTTTCTTT | CASSQRPPEAFF
TRBJ1-4 | NA | TRBV7-9 | TGTGCCAGCAGCTTGGCAGGGAGTAATGAAAAACTGTTTTTT | CASSLAGSNEKLFF
TRBJ2-3 | TRBD2 | TRBV7-8 | TGTGCCAGCAGCTTACAAGCGGGGGGGGTTACAGATACGCAGTATTTT | CASSLQAGGVTDTQYF